This passage covers 9 T cell receptor beta chains from one sample sequenced in a study of Ad26.COV2.S vaccination and SARS-CoV-2 variants. Treatment here: 15 to 20 received Ad26.COV2.S at low or high dose, single or two shots; about 5 received placebo; per-sample allocation not given. Day 63 after the first injection of vaccine or placebo was the sampling time. Sequenced by immunoSEQ multiplex PCR; TCRdb stores in-frame clones only, minus some. The repertoire holds fewer than 300,000 clones, with roughly 86% as singletons. The starting material was peripheral blood, obtained in a trial of Ad26.COV2.S vaccine versus placebo. These receptor sequences come from a person aged 18-65 years who received the Ad26.COV2.S COVID-19 vaccine or a placebo.

This clone was observed a few times. J is TRBJ2-3 and V is TRBV9, with D maybe TRBD2 (6 bases). Trimming took off 0 bases at V and 0 bases at J, with 11 bases between the two ends. The CDR3 spans 16 residues. Germline lookup yields CDR1 SGDLS and CDR2 YYNGEE. CDR3 region: CASSVGRAGSTDTQYF. In DNA, the CDR3 is TGTGCCAGCAGCGTAGGTCGAGCGGGTAGCACAGATACGCAGTATTTT.

The chain has TRBV10-2 and TRBJ1-1; D may be TRBD1 (6 bases). Germline loops: CDR1 WSHSY, CDR2 SAAADI. The CDR3 runs 15 residues. The V and J ends lost 8 bases and 3 bases respectively, with 19 bases between them. This CDR3 reads CASAKEQGRDTEAFF. The CDR3 nucleotides read TGCGCCAGCGCTAAAGAACAGGGCCGGGACACTGAAGCTTTCTTT.

The chain links TRBV6-6 to TRBJ2-7, with D unclear. This CDR3 is built from 14 residues. V lost 6 bases and J 2 bases, leaving 14 bases between the germline ends. The V gene's germline CDR1 is MNHNY and CDR2 SVGAGI (reference sequence). The CDR3 DNA reads as TGTGCCAGCAGGCCTCCCCAAGATACCTACGAGCAGTACTTC. This gives the protein CASRPPQDTYEQYF.

This chain uses TRBV7-6 with TRBJ2-3; possibly TRBD2 for D (5 bases). The CDR3 has 14 residues. Per germline, CDR1 SGHVS and CDR2 FNYEAQ. Between the trimmed V and J ends, which lost 2 bases and 6 bases, there was a span of 12 bases. The chain's CDR3 is CASSLSSVIDTQYF. Written as DNA, the CDR3 is TGTGCCAGCAGCTTAAGTAGCGTCATCGATACGCAGTATTTT. Full variable domain (outside the CDR3, taken from reference TRBV7-6 and TRBJ2-3): GAGVSQSPRYKVTKRGQDVALRCDPISGHVSLYWYRQALGQGPEFLTYFNYEAQQDKSGLPNDRFSAERPEGSISTLTIQRTEQRDSAMYRCASSLSSVIDTQYFGPGTRLTVL.

A few counts support this clone. This chain uses TRBV6-6 with TRBJ2-7; the D gene is possibly TRBD1 (6 bases). The V end lost 6 bases, the J end lost 3 bases, and 15 bases lay between the germline ends. This CDR3 is 14 amino acids long. In germline, CDR1 is MNHNY, CDR2 SVGAGI (reference sequence). CDR3 amino acids: CASSDTGWNYEQYF. The CDR3 bases are TGTGCCAGCAGCGATACAGGGTGGAACTACGAGCAGTACTTC.

V is TRBV6-5 and J is TRBJ2-7; no definite D call. The CDR3 consists of 13 residues. Deletions cut 7 bases from V and 0 bases from J, with 10 bases between. In germline, CDR1 is MNHEY, CDR2 SVGAGI. The CDR3 here is CASKATSSYEQYF. CDR3 bases: TGTGCCAGCAAGGCCACGAGCTCCTACGAGCAGTACTTC.

The chain links TRBV30 to TRBJ1-2; 10 nucleotides align to TRBD1. V was pared by 7 bases and J by 1 base, with 6 bases of the junction left unmatched. The germline gives CDR1 GTSNPN, CDR2 SVGIG (reference sequence). There are 14 residues in the CDR3. The CDR3 coding sequence is TGTGCCTTAACAGGGGACAGGGGTAACTATGGCTACACCTTC. Translated: CALTGDRGNYGYTF.

This chain links TRBV13 with TRBJ2-1, with 9 bases fitting TRBD2. The CDR3 has 15 amino acids. CDR1 and CDR2 (germline): PRHDT, FYEKMQ (reference sequence). V shed 4 bases, J shed 9 bases, and the junction held 10 bases outside the gene matches. In DNA form, the CDR3 reads TGTGCCAGCAGCTCTATGGGACTAGCATCTGCTGAGCAGTTCTTC. This gives the protein CASSSMGLASAEQFF.

The chain uses TRBV18 and TRBJ1-1, with no clear D. Germline CDR1 reads KGHSH; CDR2 reads LQKENI. Deletions cut 3 bases from V and 2 bases from J, with 13 bases between. This CDR3 has 15 residues. CDR3 in DNA: TGTGCCAGCTCACCTGCCGGGTCTGCAAACACTGAAGCTTTCTTT. Translated, it gives CASSPAGSANTEAFF.